One and the same sample provided the 13 T cell receptor beta chains below, sequenced in a study of blood T cells in healthy people across ages. Sample-barcoded 5' priming and a J-beta primer mix drove a second PCR of roughly 7 to 11 cycles. In TCRdb, the 5' RACE reads were re-called with MiXCR into one record per CDR3 protein. The table has fewer than 1,000,000 distinct CDR3 sequences, around 45% seen once. The sequenced material came from blood. The source of these receptors is an elderly man in good health.

This sequence joins TRBV7-8 and TRBJ2-1; no definite D call. The CDR3 loop spans 17 amino acids. Trimming stripped 1 base from V and 0 bases from J, with 13 bases between. Germline V gene data show CDR1 as SGHVS and CDR2 as FQNEAQ. CDR3 in amino acids: CASSLDRPASSYNEQFF. For the CDR3, the DNA is TGTGCCAGCAGCTTAGACCGGCCGGCAAGCTCCTACAATGAGCAGTTCTTC.

This chain joins TRBV29-1 and TRBJ2-1, with 7 positions matching TRBD2. The J call is doubtful: the DNA matches TRBJ2-7 better. This CDR3 comprises 15 residues. The germline V gene has CDR1 SQVTM and CDR2 ANQGSEA. The CDR3 reads CRGDSGGQTYNEQYF. CDR3 sequence (DNA): TGCAGGGGGGATTCGGGAGGTCAAACCTACAATGAGCAGTACTTC.

The CDR3 coding sequence is TGTGCCAGCAGCTTAGTTTCTACGGGGGACTCCTACGAGCAGTACTTC. This codes for CASSLVSTGDSYEQYF. The chain combines TRBV7-2 with TRBJ2-7, with TRBD2 as a possible D gene (6 bases). Trimming pared 1 base from V and 0 bases from J, leaving 13 bases between. Germline CDR1 reads SGHTA; CDR2 reads FQGNSA. CDR3 size: 16 residues.

The J gene is TRBJ2-1, the V gene TRBV5-1, with 8 positions matching TRBD2. J gave up 3 bases and V 4 bases, and 12 bases lay outside the gene matches. Germline V lookup: CDR1 SGHRS, CDR2 YFSETQ. This CDR3 has 17 amino acids. DNA of the CDR3: TGCGCCAGCAGCCCTTATGGAGCGGGAGTGGACTACAATGAGCAGTTCTTC. Translated: CASSPYGAGVDYNEQFF.

This clonotype occurred once. The chain uses TRBV27 and TRBJ1-2; the D gene is possibly TRBD1 (6 bases). The CDR3 loop spans 15 amino acids. V lost 4 bases, J lost 0 bases, and 12 bases lay in between. The germline V gene has CDR1 MNHEY and CDR2 SMNVEV (reference sequence). The CDR3 is CASSWFKGANYGYTF. CDR3 coding DNA: TGTGCCAGCAGTTGGTTTAAGGGGGCTAACTATGGCTACACCTTC.

The chain uses TRBV20-1 and TRBJ2-1; 8 nucleotides align to TRBD2. The V gene end was trimmed by 6 bases and the J gene end by 7 bases; junction bases not matched to a gene: 14. From germline, CDR1 is DFQATT and CDR2 SNEGSKA (reference sequence). This CDR3 has 15 amino acids. Written as DNA, the CDR3 is TGCAGTGCGCGAGCTCTAGCGGGCCCTGAGAATGAGCAGTTCTTC. Encoded protein: CSARALAGPENEQFF.

The chain recombines TRBV6-6 with TRBJ2-1; 9 bases are shared with TRBD1. The J segment lost 6 bases and the V segment lost 5 bases, leaving 5 bases of the junction unmatched. The CDR3 contains 14 residues. In germline, CDR1 is MNHNY, CDR2 SVGAGI (reference sequence). Here the CDR3 DNA reads TGTGCCAGCAGTACCTGGACAGGGGCCAATGAGCAGTTCTTC. Encoded protein: CASSTWTGANEQFF.

This chain connects TRBV6-1 to TRBJ2-1; 8 bases are a match to TRBD2. The CDR3 extends over 13 amino acids. The germline gives CDR1 MNHNS, CDR2 SASEGT. V was pared by 6 bases and J by 4 bases, with 2 bases of the junction left unmatched. The CDR3 region is CASRASGYNEQFF. As DNA, the CDR3 is TGTGCCAGCAGAGCTAGCGGGTACAATGAGCAGTTCTTC.

This sequence joins TRBV29-1 and TRBJ2-5, with D perhaps matching TRBD2 (6 bases). There are 13 residues in the CDR3. Germline lookup yields CDR1 SQVTM and CDR2 ANQGSEA. V dropped 0 bases and J dropped 7 bases, with 12 bases sitting between them. The DNA of the CDR3 is TGCAGCGTTGAAGATGGGGGAGGTGGGACCCAGTACTTC. It translates to CSVEDGGGGTQYF.

The V and J genes are TRBV11-3 and TRBJ2-2; possibly TRBD1 for D (5 bases). The CDR3 consists of 15 residues. The germline V gene has CDR1 SGHNT and CDR2 YENEEA. V lost 3 bases and J lost 7, with 15 bases in between. CDR3 sequence: CASSLLGPRGGELFF. The CDR3 region has the DNA TGTGCCAGCAGCTTGTTAGGCCCAAGGGGCGGGGAGCTGTTTTTT.

Of note for this clonotype: One end of the junction does not line up with germline, which may come from a read error. CDR3 in DNA: TGCGCTAGCAGCTTGGAAAGCGGGAGGATCGGGGAGACCCAGTACTTC. Its protein is CASSLESGRIGETQYF. The chain carries TRBV5-1 and TRBJ2-5; 9 bases map to TRBD2. Looked up from germline, CDR1 is SGHRS and CDR2 is YFSETQ. CDR3 size: 16 residues. The entire variable domain, with the rest obtained from reference TRBV5-1 and TRBJ2-5, is as follows: KAGVTQTPRYLIKTRGQQVTLSCSPISGHRSVSWYQQTPGQGLQFLFEYFSETQRNKGNFPGRFSGRQFSNSRSEMNVSTLELGDSALYLCASSLESGRIGETQYFGPGTRLLVL.

This clonotype was seen only a few times. The chain is built from TRBV4-3 and TRBJ2-1; D is undetermined. The germline gives CDR1 LGHNA, CDR2 YSLEER. CDR3 length equals 14 residues. Deletions cut 1 base from V and 8 bases from J, with 12 bases between. The CDR3 bases are TGCGCCAGCAGCCAAGGCATAGATGGTGATGAGCAGTTCTTC. It translates to CASSQGIDGDEQFF.

This clonotype has just a few counts. The CDR3 is CASSEERGPRPYEQYF. DNA of the CDR3: TGTGCCAGCAGTGAAGAAAGAGGACCGAGGCCCTACGAGCAGTACTTC. The V and J genes are TRBV2 and TRBJ2-7; D gene unclear. V was pared by 1 base and J by 2 bases, with 15 bases between. CDR1 is SNHLY, CDR2 FYNNEI, per germline. This CDR3 is 16 amino acids long.